Listed below are T cell receptor beta chains from one sample, sequenced in a study of vaccination and CD4 T cells after COVID-19. No antigen is known for these receptors. TCRdb recomputed calls from the PCR reads with MiXCR, one row per CDR3 protein. Of thousands of distinct CDR3 sequences listed, 35% to 55% are singletons. The sequencing input was CD4+ T cells from blood, cultured in vitro. The receptors come from a human donor who had recovered from COVID-19. CDR3s include the opening cysteine and the closing phenylalanine or tryptophan. Fields, in order: D gene, J gene, V gene, clone size, CDR3 protein, CDR3 DNA. A D gene is named only where the DNA matches it firmly. Not every row has a clone size; where given, it reads once, few, many or a size class.

- | TRBJ2-3 | TRBV18 | - | CASSPPWGTDTQYF | TGTGCCAGCTCACCACCTTGGGGGACAGATACGCAGTATTTT
TRBD2 | TRBJ2-2 | TRBV9 | once | CASSEVLAENTGELFF | TGTGCCAGCAGCGAGGTACTAGCGGAGAACACCGGGGAGCTGTTTTTT
TRBD1 | TRBJ2-1 | TRBV20-1 | large | CSARDIAGGASGSYNEQFF | TGCAGTGCTAGAGATATCGCAGGGGGCGCCTCGGGCTCCTACAATGAGCAGTTCTTC
TRBD2 | TRBJ2-1 | TRBV27 | - | CASSPVSGGPYNEQFF | TGTGCCAGCAGTCCAGTTAGCGGGGGACCCTACAATGAGCAGTTCTTC
- | TRBJ2-3 | TRBV2 | few | CASRGLADTQYF | TGTGCCAGCAGGGGTTTAGCAGATACGCAGTATTTT
TRBD1 | TRBJ2-7 | TRBV2 | few | CASSGRDRGPSYEQYF | TGTGCCAGCAGTGGGAGGGACAGGGGGCCTTCCTACGAGCAGTACTTC
- | TRBJ2-5 | TRBV27 | - | CASSLLGAWETQYF | TGTGCCAGCAGTTTATTGGGAGCGTGGGAGACCCAGTACTTC
TRBD2 | TRBJ2-7 | TRBV6-2/TRBV6-3 | - | CASSLSQEGGAPSEQYF | TGTGCCAGCAGTTTAAGCCAAGAGGGAGGGGCCCCATCCGAGCAGTACTTC
- | TRBJ2-2 | TRBV7-8 | few | CASSPRRANTGELFF | TGTGCCAGCAGCCCCCGCCGGGCGAACACCGGGGAGCTGTTTTTT
- | TRBJ2-3 | TRBV6-5 | few | CASSSQTTRQVPDTQYF | TGTGCCAGCAGTTCCCAAACTACGCGACAGGTCCCAGATACGCAGTATTTT
- | TRBJ2-5 | TRBV6-1 | few | CASSENARRSQYF | TGTGCCAGCAGTGAAAATGCACGGAGGTCCCAGTACTTC
- | TRBJ1-5 | TRBV7-9 | - | CASSLVSGSQHF | TGTGCCAGCAGCTTAGTTTCTGGATCCCAGCATTTT
- | TRBJ2-7 | TRBV6-1 | - | CASSPRSLEFEQYF | TGTGCCAGCAGTCCCCGCTCCCTAGAATTTGAGCAGTACTTC
- | TRBJ1-5 | TRBV19 | once | CASSIIGLKPNQPQHF | TGTGCCAGTAGTATAATAGGGCTGAAGCCCAATCAGCCCCAGCATTTT
- | TRBJ1-5 | TRBV10-3 | - | CAISDPNQPQHF | TGTGCCATCAGTGACCCTAATCAGCCCCAGCATTTT
TRBD1 | TRBJ1-2 | TRBV7-2 | few | CASSLGGQESNYGYTF | TGTGCCAGCAGCTTAGGTGGACAGGAGTCTAACTATGGCTACACCTTC
- | TRBJ2-3 | TRBV19 | - | CASSATYGSPSTDTQYF | TGTGCCAGTTCCGCAACCTACGGGTCTCCTAGCACAGATACGCAGTATTTT
- | TRBJ2-3 | TRBV20-1 | - | CSAQPADGGSYTDTQYF | TGCAGTGCTCAACCCGCGGATGGGGGGTCCTACACAGATACGCAGTATTTT
- | TRBJ2-2 | TRBV27 | - | CASSWGPVTGELFF | TGTGCCAGCAGTTGGGGACCAGTCACCGGGGAGCTGTTTTTT
TRBD2 | TRBJ2-2 | TRBV7-2 | - | CASSPVGSGDHTGELFF | TGTGCCAGCAGCCCGGTGGGTAGCGGGGACCACACCGGGGAGCTGTTTTTT
TRBD1 | TRBJ2-5 | TRBV7-3 | few | CASSPGQGITYQETQYF | TGTGCCAGCAGCCCGGGACAGGGAATCACTTACCAAGAGACCCAGTACTTC
- | TRBJ2-5 | TRBV4-3 | - | CASSQEVREQTQYF | TGCGCCAGCAGCCAAGAGGTACGGGAGCAGACCCAGTACTTC
- | TRBJ1-2 | TRBV4-3 | few | CASSRATGNYGYTF | TGCGCCAGCAGCCGTGCTACAGGGAACTATGGCTACACCTTC
- | TRBJ1-3 | TRBV6-1 | few | CASSEVWGNSGNTIYF | TGTGCCAGCAGTGAAGTATGGGGAAACTCTGGAAACACCATATATTTT
- | TRBJ1-1 | TRBV7-9 | - | CASSLISLAANTEAFF | TGTGCCAGCAGCTTAATATCCTTGGCGGCGAACACTGAAGCTTTCTTT
TRBD1 | TRBJ1-3 | TRBV7-6 | - | CASSLATGAGNTIYF | TGTGCCAGCAGCTTAGCGACAGGGGCTGGAAACACCATATATTTT
- | TRBJ2-7 | TRBV7-9 | - | CASSLLRGYSYEQYF | TGTGCCAGCAGCTTACTACGCGGCTACTCCTACGAGCAGTACTTC
- | TRBJ2-1 | TRBV11-2 | - | CASSLLNGLSGQFF | TGTGCCAGCAGCTTATTAAACGGCTTGTCAGGGCAGTTCTTC
TRBD1 | TRBJ2-3 | TRBV5-8 | - | CASSGGRDRGTDTQYF | TGTGCCAGCAGCGGTGGAAGGGACAGGGGAACAGATACGCAGTATTTT
- | TRBJ1-1 | TRBV19 | few | CASSPHWASMGTEAFF | TGTGCCAGTAGTCCCCACTGGGCGAGCATGGGCACTGAAGCTTTCTTT
- | TRBJ1-1 | TRBV6-5 | - | CASSYSTDQSEAFF | TGTGCCAGCAGTTACTCGACCGATCAATCTGAAGCTTTCTTT
- | TRBJ1-5 | TRBV27 | few | CASSLHGGNQPQHF | TGTGCCAGCAGTTTACATGGTGGAAATCAGCCCCAGCATTTT
TRBD1 | TRBJ1-4 | TRBV4-1 | - | CASSLTRTGQGKLFF | TGCGCCAGCAGCCTCACACGGACAGGGCAGGGGAAACTGTTTTTT
- | TRBJ1-5 | TRBV2 | few | CASTSENGQPQHF | TGTGCCAGCACTAGCGAGAACGGGCAGCCCCAGCATTTT